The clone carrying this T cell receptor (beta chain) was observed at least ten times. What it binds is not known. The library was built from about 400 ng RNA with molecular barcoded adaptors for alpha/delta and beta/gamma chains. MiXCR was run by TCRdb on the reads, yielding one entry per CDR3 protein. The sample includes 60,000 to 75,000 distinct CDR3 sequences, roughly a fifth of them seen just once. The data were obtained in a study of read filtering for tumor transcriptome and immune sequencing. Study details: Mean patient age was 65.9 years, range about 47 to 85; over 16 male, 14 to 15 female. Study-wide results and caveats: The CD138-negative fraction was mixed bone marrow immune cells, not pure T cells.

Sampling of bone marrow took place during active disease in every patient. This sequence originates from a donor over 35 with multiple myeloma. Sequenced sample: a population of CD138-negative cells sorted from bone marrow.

The CDR3 sequence is CASSGTGLQPQHF. The CDR3 DNA reads TGTGCCAGTAGCGGGACAGGATTACAGCCCCAGCATTTT. The V and J genes are TRBV19 and TRBJ1-5; 8 bases are a match to TRBD1. The CDR3 is 13 amino acids. V trimming: 6 bases; J trimming: 7 bases; junction bases outside the gene matches: 5. Germline V gives CDR1 LNHDA, CDR2 SQIVND (reference sequence).